This TCR beta chain was retrieved from a study of T cell responses to AZD1222 COVID-19 vaccine. With 1 base removed from V and 2 bases from J, the gap between germline ends came to 8 bases. From germline, CDR1 is SQVTM and CDR2 ANQGSEA. CDR3 size: 13 residues. Using immunoSEQ multiplex PCR, the repertoire was profiled, and TCRdb retains in-frame clones only, with some absent. The data hold about 60,000 clones, with approximately 84% observed a single time. The sequenced sample was peripheral blood, obtained on day 0 of AZD1222 vaccination. J is TRBJ1-1 and V is TRBV29-1; possible D gene TRBD1, 5 bases. The clonotype was recovered from an adult in good health. CDR3 sequence reads: CSVEVQGNTEAFF. The CDR3 DNA reads TGCAGCGTTGAAGTCCAGGGTAACACTGAAGCTTTCTTT.